Listed here are 4 T cell receptor beta chains from one sample, sequenced in a study of T cell clusters in autoimmune cytopenias. Each sample's input was about 270 ng genomic DNA, 38,000 or so genome equivalents. One tube held mixed TRB-A and TRB-B primer pools for touch-down PCR. TCRdb reworked the multiplex PCR reads into one entry per CDR3 protein, no DNA. The sample includes 10,000 to 15,000 distinct CDR3 sequences. This sample also appeared in a second study, on T cell repertoires in aging, cancer and after chemotherapy.

The sample comprised peripheral blood. The receptor source for this set is a human donor in good health.

This clonotype counts as medium-sized by frequency. This rearrangement joins TRBV19 to TRBJ2-7; TCRdb picks TRBD1, but there is no DNA to check that call. From germline, CDR1 is LNHDA and CDR2 SQIVND (reference sequence). The CDR3 is 12 amino acids. CDR3 loop: CASKGGTYEQYF.

CDR3 residues: CASSLPTQLATEAFF. The gene calls are TRBV7-9 and TRBJ1-1. Germline V gives CDR1 SEHNR, CDR2 FQNEAQ (reference sequence). There are 15 residues in the CDR3.

This sequence joins TRBV7-9 and TRBJ1-2. The CDR3 is made up of 13 amino acids. Germline CDR1 SEHNR, CDR2 FQNEAQ (reference sequence). This CDR3 reads CASSSRVNYGYTF.

The rearrangement joins TRBV28 to TRBJ1-2; the TCRdb D gene call, TRBD1, has no DNA to confirm it. Germline V gives CDR1 MDHEN, CDR2 SYDVKM. The CDR3 consists of 14 residues. The CDR3 loop is CASSSRTGEYGYTF.